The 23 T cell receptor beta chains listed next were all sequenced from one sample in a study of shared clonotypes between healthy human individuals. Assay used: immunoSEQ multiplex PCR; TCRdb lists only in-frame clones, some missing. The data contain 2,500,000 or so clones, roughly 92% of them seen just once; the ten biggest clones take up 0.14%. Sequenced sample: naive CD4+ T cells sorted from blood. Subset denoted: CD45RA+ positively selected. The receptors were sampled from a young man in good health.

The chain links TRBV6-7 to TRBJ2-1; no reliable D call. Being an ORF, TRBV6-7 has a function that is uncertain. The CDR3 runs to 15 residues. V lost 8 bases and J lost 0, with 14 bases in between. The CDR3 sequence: CASSASRSSYNEQFF. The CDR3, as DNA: TGTGCCAGCTCTGCTTCCAGGAGCTCCTACAATGAGCAGTTCTTC.

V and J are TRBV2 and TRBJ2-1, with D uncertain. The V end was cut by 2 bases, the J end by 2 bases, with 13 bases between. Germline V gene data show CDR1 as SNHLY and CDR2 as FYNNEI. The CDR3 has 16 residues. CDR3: CASSERRTGPYNEQFF. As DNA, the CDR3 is TGTGCCAGCAGTGAACGTCGGACGGGCCCCTACAATGAGCAGTTCTTC.

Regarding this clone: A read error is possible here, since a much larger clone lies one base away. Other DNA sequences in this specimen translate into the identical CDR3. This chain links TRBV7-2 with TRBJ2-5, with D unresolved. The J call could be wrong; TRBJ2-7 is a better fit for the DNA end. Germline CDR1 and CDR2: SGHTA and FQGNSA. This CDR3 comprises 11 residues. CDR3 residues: CASSPAYEQYF. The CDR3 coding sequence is TGTGCCAGCAGCCCCGCCTACGAGCAGTACTTC.

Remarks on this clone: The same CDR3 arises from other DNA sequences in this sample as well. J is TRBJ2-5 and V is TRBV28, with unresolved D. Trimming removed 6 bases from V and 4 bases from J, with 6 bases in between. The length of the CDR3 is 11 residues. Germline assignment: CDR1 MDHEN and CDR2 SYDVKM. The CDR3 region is CASSRRETQYF. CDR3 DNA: TGTGCCAGCAGCAGGCGAGAGACCCAGTACTTC.

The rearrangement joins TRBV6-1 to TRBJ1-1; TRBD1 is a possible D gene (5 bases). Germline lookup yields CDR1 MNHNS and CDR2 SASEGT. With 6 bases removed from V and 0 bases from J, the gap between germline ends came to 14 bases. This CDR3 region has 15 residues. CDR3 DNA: TGTGCCAGCAGAAAGCCGGGACTCATGAACACTGAAGCTTTCTTT. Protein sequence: CASRKPGLMNTEAFF.

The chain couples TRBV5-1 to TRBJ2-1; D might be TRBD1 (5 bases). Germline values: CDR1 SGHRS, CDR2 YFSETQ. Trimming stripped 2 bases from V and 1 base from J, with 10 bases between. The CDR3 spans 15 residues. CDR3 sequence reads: CASSFSRGSYNEQFF. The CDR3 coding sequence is TGCGCCAGCAGCTTCAGTAGGGGTTCCTACAATGAGCAGTTCTTC.

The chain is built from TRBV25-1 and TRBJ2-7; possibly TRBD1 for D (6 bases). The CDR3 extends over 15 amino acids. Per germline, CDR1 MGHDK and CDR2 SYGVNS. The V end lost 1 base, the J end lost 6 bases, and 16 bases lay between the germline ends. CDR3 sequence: CASSESLQGMGEQYF. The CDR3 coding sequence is TGTGCCAGCAGTGAATCCCTCCAGGGGATGGGCGAGCAGTACTTC.

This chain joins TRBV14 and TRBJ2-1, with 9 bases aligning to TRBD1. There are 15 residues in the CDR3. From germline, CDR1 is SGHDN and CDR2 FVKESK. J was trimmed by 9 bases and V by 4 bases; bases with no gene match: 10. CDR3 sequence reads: CASSPLAGTGTEQFF. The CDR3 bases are TGTGCCAGCAGCCCCCTCGCCGGGACAGGGACTGAGCAGTTCTTC.

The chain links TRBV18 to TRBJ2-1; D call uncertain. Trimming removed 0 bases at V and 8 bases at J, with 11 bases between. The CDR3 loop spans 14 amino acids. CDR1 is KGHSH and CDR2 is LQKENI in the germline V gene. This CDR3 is CASSPPLLDHEQFF. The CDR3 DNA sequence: TGTGCCAGCTCACCACCGTTACTCGATCATGAGCAGTTCTTC.

The CDR3 DNA reads as TGCGCCAGCAGCTTCGAAGGGCTTGCGCAGTATTTT. Encoded protein: CASSFEGLAQYF. This rearrangement joins TRBV5-1 to TRBJ2-3; no reliable D call. Trimming stripped 2 bases from V and 10 bases from J, with 11 bases between. Germline V lookup: CDR1 SGHRS, CDR2 YFSETQ. CDR3 length: 12 amino acids.

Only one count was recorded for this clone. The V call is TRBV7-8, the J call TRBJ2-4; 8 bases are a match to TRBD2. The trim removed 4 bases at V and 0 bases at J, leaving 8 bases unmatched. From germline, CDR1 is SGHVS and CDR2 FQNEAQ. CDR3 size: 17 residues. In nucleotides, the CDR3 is TGTGCCAGCAGCTCGAGGTACCTAGCGGGAGCCAAAAACATTCAGTACTTC. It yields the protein CASSSRYLAGAKNIQYF. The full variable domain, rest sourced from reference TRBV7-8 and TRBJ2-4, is GAGVSQSPRYKVAKRGQDVALRCDPISGHVSLFWYQQALGQGPEFLTYFQNEAQLDKSGLPSDRFFAERPEGSVSTLKIQRTQQEDSAVYLCASSSRYLAGAKNIQYFGAGTRLSVL.

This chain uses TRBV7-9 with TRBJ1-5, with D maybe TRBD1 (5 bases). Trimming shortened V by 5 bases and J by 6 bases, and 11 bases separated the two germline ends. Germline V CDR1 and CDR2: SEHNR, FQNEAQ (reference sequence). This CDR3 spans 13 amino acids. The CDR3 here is CASSQDRGQPQHF. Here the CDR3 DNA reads TGTGCCAGCAGCCAAGACAGAGGTCAGCCCCAGCATTTT.

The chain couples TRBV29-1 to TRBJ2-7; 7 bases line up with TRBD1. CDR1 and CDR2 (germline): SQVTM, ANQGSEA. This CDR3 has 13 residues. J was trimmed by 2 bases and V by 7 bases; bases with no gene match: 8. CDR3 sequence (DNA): TGCAGCGCAAAACAGGGGCTAACCTACGAGCAGTACTTC. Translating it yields CSAKQGLTYEQYF.

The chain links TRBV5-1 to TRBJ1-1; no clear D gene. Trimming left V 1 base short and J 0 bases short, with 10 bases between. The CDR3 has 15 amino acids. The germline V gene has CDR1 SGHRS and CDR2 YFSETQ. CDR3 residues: CASSLSSRLNTEAFF. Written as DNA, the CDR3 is TGCGCCAGCAGCTTGTCGAGCCGCTTGAACACTGAAGCTTTCTTT.

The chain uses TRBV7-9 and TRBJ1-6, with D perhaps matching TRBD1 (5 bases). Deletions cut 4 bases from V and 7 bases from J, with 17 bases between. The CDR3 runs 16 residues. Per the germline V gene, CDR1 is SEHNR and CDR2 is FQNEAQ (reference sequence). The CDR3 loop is CASSSVRGISNSPLHF. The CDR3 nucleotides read TGTGCCAGCAGCTCCGTCCGGGGGATATCAAATTCACCCCTCCACTTT.

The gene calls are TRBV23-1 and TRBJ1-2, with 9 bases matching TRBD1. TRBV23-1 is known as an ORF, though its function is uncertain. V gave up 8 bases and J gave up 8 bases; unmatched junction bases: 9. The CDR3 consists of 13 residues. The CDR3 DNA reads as TGCGCCAGCGGTCCGGGACAGGGTTACGGCTACACCTTC. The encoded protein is CASGPGQGYGYTF.

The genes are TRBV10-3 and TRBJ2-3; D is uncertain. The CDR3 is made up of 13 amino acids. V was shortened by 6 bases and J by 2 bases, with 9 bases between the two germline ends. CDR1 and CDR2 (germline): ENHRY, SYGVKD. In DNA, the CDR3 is TGTGCCATCAGGGACGGGCTCACAGATACGCAGTATTTT. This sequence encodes CAIRDGLTDTQYF.

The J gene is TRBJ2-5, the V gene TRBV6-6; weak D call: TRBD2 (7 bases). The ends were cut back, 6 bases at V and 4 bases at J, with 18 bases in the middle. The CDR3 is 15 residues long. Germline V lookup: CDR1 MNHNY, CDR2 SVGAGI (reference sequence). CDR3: CASRGGGAVGETQYF. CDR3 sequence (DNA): TGTGCCAGCAGGGGAGGGGGGGCCGTAGGAGAGACCCAGTACTTC.

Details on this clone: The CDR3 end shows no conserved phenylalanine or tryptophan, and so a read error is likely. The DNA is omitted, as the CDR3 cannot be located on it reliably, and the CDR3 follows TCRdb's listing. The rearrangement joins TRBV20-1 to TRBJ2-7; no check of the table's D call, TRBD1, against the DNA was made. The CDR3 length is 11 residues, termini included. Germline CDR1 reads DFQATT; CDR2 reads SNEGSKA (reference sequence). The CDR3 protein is CSANYRDRAYY.

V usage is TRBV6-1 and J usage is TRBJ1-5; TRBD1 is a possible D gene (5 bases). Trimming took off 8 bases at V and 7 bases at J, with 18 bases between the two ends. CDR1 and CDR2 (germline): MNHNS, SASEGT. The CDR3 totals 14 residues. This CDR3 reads CASEQAGWGQPQHF. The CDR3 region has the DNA TGTGCCAGCGAGCAGGCAGGGTGGGGCCAGCCCCAGCATTTT.

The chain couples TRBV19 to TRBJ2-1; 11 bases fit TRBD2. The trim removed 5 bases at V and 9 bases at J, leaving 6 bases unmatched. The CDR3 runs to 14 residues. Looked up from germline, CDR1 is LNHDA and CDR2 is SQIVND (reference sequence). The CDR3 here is CASSFLAGGSEQFF. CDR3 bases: TGTGCCAGTAGTTTCTTAGCGGGAGGGAGTGAGCAGTTCTTC.

CDR3 DNA sequence: TGTGCCAGCAGTTCGGCGGACGCGGTCCACTGTTTTTTT. It encodes CASSSADAVHCFF. V usage is TRBV2 and J usage is TRBJ1-4; no clear D gene. Deletions cut 5 bases from V and 17 bases from J, with 21 bases between. The CDR3 is 13 residues long. Germline loops: CDR1 SNHLY, CDR2 FYNNEI. The full variable domain, with the rest looked up from reference TRBV2 and TRBJ1-4, is EPEVTQTPSHQVTQMGQEVILRCVPISNHLYFYWYRQILGQKVEFLVSFYNNEISEKSEIFDDQFSVERPDGSNFTLKIRSTKLEDSAMYFCASSSADAVHCFFGSGTQLSVL.

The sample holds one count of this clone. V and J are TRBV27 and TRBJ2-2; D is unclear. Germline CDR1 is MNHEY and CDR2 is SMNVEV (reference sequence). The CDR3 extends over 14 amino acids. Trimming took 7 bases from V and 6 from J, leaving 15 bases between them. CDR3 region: CASTTTDVAGELFF. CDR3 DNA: TGTGCCAGCACCACCACAGATGTAGCCGGGGAGCTGTTTTTT.